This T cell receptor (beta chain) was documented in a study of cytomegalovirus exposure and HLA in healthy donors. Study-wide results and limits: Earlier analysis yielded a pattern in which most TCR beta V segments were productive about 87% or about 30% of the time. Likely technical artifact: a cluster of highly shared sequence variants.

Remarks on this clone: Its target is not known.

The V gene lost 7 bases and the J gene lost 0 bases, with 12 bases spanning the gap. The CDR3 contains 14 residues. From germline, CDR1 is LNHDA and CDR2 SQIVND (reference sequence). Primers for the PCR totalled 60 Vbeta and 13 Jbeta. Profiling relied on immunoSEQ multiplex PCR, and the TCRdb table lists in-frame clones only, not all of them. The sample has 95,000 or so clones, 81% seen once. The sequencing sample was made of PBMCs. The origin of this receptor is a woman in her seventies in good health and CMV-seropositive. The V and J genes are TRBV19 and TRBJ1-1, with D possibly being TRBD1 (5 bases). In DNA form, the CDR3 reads TGTGCCAGTACCCCAACAGGAGTGAACACTGAAGCTTTCTTT. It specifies CASTPTGVNTEAFF.